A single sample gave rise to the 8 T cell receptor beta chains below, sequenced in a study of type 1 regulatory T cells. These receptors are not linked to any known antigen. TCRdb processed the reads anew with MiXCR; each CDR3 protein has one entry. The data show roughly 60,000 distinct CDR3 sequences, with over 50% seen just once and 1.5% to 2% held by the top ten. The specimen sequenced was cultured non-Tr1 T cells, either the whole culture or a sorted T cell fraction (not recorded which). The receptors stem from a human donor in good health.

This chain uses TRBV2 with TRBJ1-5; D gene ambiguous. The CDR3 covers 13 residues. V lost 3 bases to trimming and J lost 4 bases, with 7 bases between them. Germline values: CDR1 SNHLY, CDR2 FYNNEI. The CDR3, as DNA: TGTGCCAGCAGTGAGAGCGGGAATCAGCCCCAGCATTTT. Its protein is CASSESGNQPQHF.

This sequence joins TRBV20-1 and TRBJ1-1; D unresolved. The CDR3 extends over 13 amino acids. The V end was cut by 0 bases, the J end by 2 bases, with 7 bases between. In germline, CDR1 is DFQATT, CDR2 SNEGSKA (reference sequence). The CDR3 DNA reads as TGCAGTGCTAGAGATGGCTCCAACACTGAAGCTTTCTTT. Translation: CSARDGSNTEAFF.

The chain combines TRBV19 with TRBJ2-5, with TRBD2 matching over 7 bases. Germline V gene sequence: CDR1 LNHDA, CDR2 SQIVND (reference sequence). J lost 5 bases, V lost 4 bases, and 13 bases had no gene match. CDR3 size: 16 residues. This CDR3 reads CASSTTRGLLLETQYF. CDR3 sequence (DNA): TGTGCCAGTAGTACGACCCGGGGACTACTTCTTGAGACCCAGTACTTC.

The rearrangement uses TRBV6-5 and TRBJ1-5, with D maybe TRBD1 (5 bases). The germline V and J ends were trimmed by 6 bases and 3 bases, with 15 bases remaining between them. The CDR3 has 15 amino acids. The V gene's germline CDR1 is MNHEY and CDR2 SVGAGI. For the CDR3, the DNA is TGTGCCAGCAGACCCACAGTGGGGGTCAATCAGCCCCAGCATTTT. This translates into CASRPTVGVNQPQHF.

CDR3 residues: CASSRQGIGEKLFF. The CDR3 DNA reads as TGTGCCAGCAGTCGTCAGGGGATCGGGGAAAAACTGTTTTTT. This chain links TRBV28 with TRBJ1-4; TRBD1 might be the D (6 bases). The CDR3 extends over 14 amino acids. With 5 bases removed from V and 8 bases from J, the gap between germline ends came to 15 bases. Germline V lookup: CDR1 MDHEN, CDR2 SYDVKM.

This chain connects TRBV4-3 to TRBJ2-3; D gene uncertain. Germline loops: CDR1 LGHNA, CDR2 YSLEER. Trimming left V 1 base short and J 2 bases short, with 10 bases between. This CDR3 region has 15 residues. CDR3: CASSQALANTDTQYF. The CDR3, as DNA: TGCGCCAGCAGCCAAGCACTGGCAAACACAGATACGCAGTATTTT.

The DNA of the CDR3 is TGTGCCAGCAGCTTGGGGCCAGCCGCTAACACCGGGGAGCTGTTTTTT. Translating gives CASSLGPAANTGELFF. V usage is TRBV5-5 and J usage is TRBJ2-2; D uncertain. The CDR3 totals 16 residues. Germline CDR1 SGHKS, CDR2 YYEKEE (reference sequence). V lost 0 bases, J lost 2 bases, and 11 bases lay in between.

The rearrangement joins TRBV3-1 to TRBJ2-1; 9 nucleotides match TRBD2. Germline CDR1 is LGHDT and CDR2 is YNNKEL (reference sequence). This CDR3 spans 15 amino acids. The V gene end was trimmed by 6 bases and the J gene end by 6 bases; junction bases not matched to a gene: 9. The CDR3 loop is CASSSAGGPVNEQFF. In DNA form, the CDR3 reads TGTGCCAGCAGTTCGGCGGGAGGGCCGGTCAATGAGCAGTTCTTC.